A single sample gave rise to the 13 T cell receptor beta chains below, sequenced in a study of beta chain features in type 1 diabetes. The authors reverse transcribed all of the isolated RNA, so sequencing captured expressed TCRB transcripts. Here immunoSEQ multiplex PCR was the method, and the copy in TCRdb shows in-frame clones only, minus some. The table lists about 150,000 clones, approximately 9.1% of them singletons, with about 0.65% in the top ten. Study outcomes and limitations: Type 1 diabetes patients showed a moderate but significant shortening of TCRB CDR3s in all four CD4+ subsets.

Their recognized antigens are unknown. What was sequenced was central memory CD4+ T cells from blood. These receptors were obtained from a woman between 25 and 40 years old with type 1 diabetes.

The V call is TRBV10-3, the J call TRBJ2-2, with TRBD1 as a possible D gene (5 bases). This CDR3 has 15 amino acids. Trimming stripped 3 bases from V and 4 bases from J, with 12 bases between. Germline CDR1 is ENHRY and CDR2 is SYGVKD. CDR3 region: CAISDGGQFTGELFF. DNA for the CDR3: TGTGCCATCAGTGATGGCGGACAATTCACCGGGGAGCTGTTTTTT.

V is TRBV7-6 and J is TRBJ2-3; D call uncertain. Germline CDR1 is SGHVS and CDR2 is FNYEAQ. V lost 2 bases and J lost 11, with 14 bases in between. This CDR3 has 13 amino acids. CDR3 DNA sequence: TGTGCCAGCAGCTTACAGTCACTACGGCTGCAGTATTTT. This encodes CASSLQSLRLQYF.

This clone was seen more than once but under ten times. The chain recombines TRBV18 with TRBJ2-7, with 9 bases fitting TRBD1. This CDR3 has 16 amino acids. Germline trimming cut 6 bases from V and 7 bases from J; bases unmatched to any gene: 16. Germline loops: CDR1 KGHSH, CDR2 LQKENI. CDR3: CASSLQRGTGSGEQYF. CDR3 sequence (DNA): TGTGCCAGCTCGCTCCAACGAGGGACAGGGTCAGGGGAGCAGTACTTC.

V and J are TRBV11-3 and TRBJ2-6; 9 positions agree with TRBD1. This CDR3 is 17 amino acids long. Germline CDR1 is SGHNT and CDR2 is YENEEA. The ends lost 5 bases at V and 2 bases at J; junction bases unmatched: 7. The CDR3 loop is CASSQGQGWPGANVLTF. The CDR3 bases are TGTGCCAGCAGCCAGGGACAGGGATGGCCTGGGGCCAACGTCCTGACTTTC.

This clone was recorded a few times. The rearrangement uses TRBV6-6 and TRBJ2-3, with a tentative D call TRBD2 (6 bases). Germline CDR1 reads MNHNY; CDR2 reads SVGAGI (reference sequence). The CDR3 spans 14 residues. The V gene lost 4 bases and the J gene lost 2 bases, with 10 bases spanning the gap. The CDR3 here is CASSSGGTTDTQYF. The CDR3 DNA is TGTGCCAGCAGTTCCGGGGGTACCACAGATACGCAGTATTTT.

The rearrangement links TRBV6-1 to TRBJ1-2; D is perhaps TRBD1 (5 bases). Between the trimmed V and J ends, which lost 2 bases and 5 bases, there was a span of 21 bases. The CDR3 length is 17 residues. Germline CDR1 reads MNHNS; CDR2 reads SASEGT. Here the CDR3 DNA reads TGTGCCAGCAGTGAATACCCGCACAGTCTAGGGGCATATGGCTACACCTTC. It specifies CASSEYPHSLGAYGYTF.

This clone was seen a few times. V is TRBV9 and J is TRBJ2-1; 9 nucleotides align to TRBD2. The CDR3 runs to 15 residues. V shed 0 bases and J 4 bases; nucleotides not matched to a gene: 2. CDR1 SGDLS and CDR2 YYNGEE come from the germline V gene. The CDR3 DNA reads TGTGCCAGCAGCGTAGTTAGCGGGGGATACAATGAGCAGTTCTTC. Amino acid sequence: CASSVVSGGYNEQFF.

This clone was detected a few times. The chain has TRBV7-2 and TRBJ2-1; 9 nucleotides align to TRBD1. With 5 bases clipped from V and 6 bases from J, the junction kept 8 bases outside the gene matches. Germline V CDR1 and CDR2: SGHTA, FQGNSA. CDR3 length: 15 amino acids. The CDR3 DNA is TGTGCCAGCAGCCCGTGGACAGGGGCCATCAATGAGCAGTTCTTC. Translated, it gives CASSPWTGAINEQFF.

In this sample, this clone turned up a few times. The chain couples TRBV7-3 to TRBJ2-3, with a possible D match to TRBD2 (6 bases). Germline values: CDR1 SGHTA, CDR2 FQGTGA. This CDR3 has 14 amino acids. The V end was cut by 8 bases, the J end by 2 bases, with 14 bases between. Written as DNA, the CDR3 is TGTGCCAGCGGGCCGGGAGCCTACACAGATACGCAGTATTTT. This codes for CASGPGAYTDTQYF.

Ten or more counts support this clone. This chain connects TRBV7-9 to TRBJ1-4; weak D call: TRBD1 (5 bases). V lost 0 bases and J 7 bases, leaving 12 bases between the germline ends. The length of the CDR3 is 15 residues. CDR1 and CDR2 from the germline V gene are SEHNR and FQNEAQ (reference sequence). The chain's CDR3 is CASSLAGRGSEKLFF. CDR3 sequence (DNA): TGTGCCAGCAGCTTAGCTGGGAGGGGAAGTGAAAAACTGTTTTTT.

This sequence joins TRBV6-1 and TRBJ2-4; the D gene is possibly TRBD1 (6 bases). V was clipped by 2 bases and J by 5 bases, with 7 bases between them. Germline V gives CDR1 MNHNS, CDR2 SASEGT. The CDR3 is 13 residues long. CDR3 region: CASSENRENIQYF. The CDR3 DNA is TGTGCCAGCAGTGAAAACAGGGAAAACATTCAGTACTTC.

J is TRBJ1-4 and V is TRBV12-2; TRBD1, as called in the table, went unchecked against the DNA. TRBV12-2 is described as a pseudogene. The CDR3 consists of 11 residues. The CDR3 sequence: CASRPRGKLFF. The CDR3, as DNA: TGTGCAAGTCGCCCAAGGGGGAAACTGTTTTTT.

This clone has more than one count but fewer than ten. The chain employs TRBV18 and TRBJ2-5; 9 bases match TRBD2. CDR1 and CDR2 (germline): KGHSH, LQKENI. V was clipped by 5 bases and J by 3 bases; unmatched bases: 10. CDR3 size: 16 residues. The CDR3 loop reads CASSAQTSGGEETQYF. CDR3 DNA: TGTGCCAGCTCAGCCCAGACTAGCGGAGGGGAAGAGACCCAGTACTTC.